This passage covers 9 T cell receptor beta chains from one sample sequenced in a study of T-cell reconstitution after alpha-beta-depleted transplantation in children. Construction of the TCRbeta library involved unique molecular identifiers. Each CDR3 protein is one row after TCRdb ran MiXCR on the PCR reads. The repertoire holds about 640,000 distinct CDR3 sequences, with 10% to 15% as singletons. The input for sequencing was PBMCs, mostly from graft donor cells, taken 360 days after TCRalphabeta/CD19-depleted stem cell transplant. Receptors originate from a male patient aged 10 to 17 who had a stem cell transplant for acute myeloid leukemia, so the T cells may come from the graft donor.

In this sample, this clonotype turned up a few times. This chain uses TRBV6-1 with TRBJ1-5; 9 bases fit TRBD1. Germline CDR1 MNHNS, CDR2 SASEGT. The J segment lost 5 bases and the V segment lost 2 bases, leaving 10 bases of the junction unmatched. The CDR3 covers 17 residues. The CDR3 loop reads CASSERTGAQVDQPQHF. The CDR3 DNA sequence: TGTGCCAGCAGTGAAAGGACAGGGGCGCAGGTGGATCAGCCCCAGCATTTT.

This clonotype appeared many times. J is TRBJ2-1 and V is TRBV7-8; 10 bases line up with TRBD2. The CDR3 is made up of 13 amino acids. The ends lost 5 bases at V and 7 bases at J; junction bases unmatched: 2. Looked up from germline, CDR1 is SGHVS and CDR2 is FQNEAQ. The CDR3 region has the DNA TGTGCCAGCAGCGTACTAGCGGGGAATGAGCAGTTCTTC. Its translation is CASSVLAGNEQFF.

In its sample, this clonotype was seen many times. This chain links TRBV29-1 with TRBJ2-4; TRBD1 might be the D (5 bases). This CDR3 has 13 amino acids. Looked up from germline, CDR1 is SQVTM and CDR2 is ANQGSEA. V was shortened by 5 bases and J by 0 bases, with 8 bases between the two germline ends. The CDR3 here is CSVMGLAKNIQYF. CDR3 coding DNA: TGCAGCGTTATGGGGCTAGCCAAAAACATTCAGTACTTC.

The chain employs TRBV27 and TRBJ1-4; D gene ambiguous. Trimming removed 4 bases from V and 0 bases from J, with 6 bases in between. Germline lookup yields CDR1 MNHEY and CDR2 SMNVEV (reference sequence). This CDR3 is built from 14 residues. CDR3 sequence reads: CASSYLATNEKLFF. The DNA for the CDR3 is TGTGCCAGCAGTTACTTAGCAACTAATGAAAAACTGTTTTTT.

This chain connects TRBV19 to TRBJ2-7, with TRBD2 as a possible D gene (5 bases). Germline CDR1 is LNHDA and CDR2 is SQIVND (reference sequence). Trimming removed 6 bases from V and 6 bases from J, with 24 bases in between. This CDR3 contains 16 residues. The CDR3 region is CASSPPRGAIGGEQYF. The CDR3 DNA reads as TGTGCCAGTAGCCCCCCCCGGGGTGCAATCGGTGGCGAGCAGTACTTC.

The chain uses TRBV29-1 and TRBJ1-5; 10 bases are shared with TRBD1. V gave up 5 bases and J gave up 4 bases; unmatched junction bases: 8. This CDR3 region has 15 residues. Germline V gene lookup returns CDR1 SQVTM and CDR2 ANQGSEA. The CDR3: CSVKTGTGENQPQHF. The CDR3 nucleotides read TGCAGCGTTAAAACCGGGACAGGGGAAAATCAGCCCCAGCATTTT.

This chain connects TRBV12-3 or TRBV12-4 to TRBJ1-2; no clear D gene. Trimming cost V 3 bases and J 9 bases, with 20 bases left between them. The CDR3 is made up of 15 amino acids. CDR3 coding DNA: TGTGCCAGCAGTTTGATTTTTAGGATGGTAATGCGCTACACCTTC. Encoded protein: CASSLIFRMVMRYTF.

This clonotype was seen many times. This chain links TRBV28 with TRBJ1-3; D is unresolved. Germline-derived CDR1 and CDR2 are MDHEN and SYDVKM. The CDR3 has 12 residues. Trimming removed 3 bases from V and 8 bases from J, with 8 bases in between. The CDR3 loop reads CASSFLRDTIYF. The CDR3 DNA sequence: TGTGCCAGCAGTTTTCTGAGGGACACCATATATTTT.

This clonotype showed up just a few times. The chain combines TRBV18 with TRBJ2-7, with D possibly being TRBD2 (5 bases). With 6 bases removed from V and 3 bases from J, the gap between germline ends came to 15 bases. Germline-derived CDR1 and CDR2 are KGHSH and LQKENI. This CDR3 contains 14 residues. CDR3 region: CASSAGSQFYEQYF. CDR3 coding DNA: TGTGCCAGCTCCGCGGGTAGCCAATTCTACGAGCAGTACTTC. The full variable domain, rest sourced from reference TRBV18 and TRBJ2-7, is NAGVMQNPRHLVRRRGQEARLRCSPMKGHSHVYWYRQLPEEGLKFMVYLQKENIIDESGMPKERFSAEFPKEGPSILRIQQVVRGDSAAYFCASSAGSQFYEQYFGPGTRLTVT.